Detailed here is one TCR beta chain. The sample belongs to a study of PD-L1 blockade in urothelial cancer. The CDR3 totals 18 residues. V shed 0 bases and J 4 bases; nucleotides not matched to a gene: 12. Per the germline V gene, CDR1 is SGHDT and CDR2 is YYEEEE. Clones were sequenced by immunoSEQ multiplex PCR, and TCRdb holds only the in-frame ones, with some missing. Among some 65,000 clones listed, 81% were seen once. Time point denoted: pretreatment peripheral blood. This sample comprised PBMCs, obtained around atezolizumab (anti-PD-L1) treatment. The clonotype was recovered from a man between 65 and 85 years old with urothelial cancer. The rearrangement joins TRBV5-6 to TRBJ1-1; TRBD1 agrees at 10 bases. The CDR3 bases are TGTGCCAGCAGCTTGGAGGGACAGGGGATTGTTATAGCCACTGAAGCTTTCTTT. Translating it yields CASSLEGQGIVIATEAFF.